This is a list of T cell receptor beta chains from one sample in a study of blood T cell repertoires in COVID-19. Only in-frame clones appear in the TCRdb table, and some are missing; sequencing was by immunoSEQ multiplex PCR. The sample holds around 190,000 clones, 88% seen once. Sequencing was performed on peripheral blood. The receptors originated from a human donor in a cohort sampled during active COVID-19. The CDR3 runs from the conserved cysteine through the conserved F or W. A D gene is named only where the DNA matches it firmly. Not every row has a clone size; where given, it reads once, few, many or a size class.

abundance,j_gene,d_gene,v_gene,CDR3aa,CDR3nt
-,TRBJ2-3,TRBD1,TRBV7-9,CASSLGDRGAPDTQYF,TGTGCCAGCAGCTTAGGGGACAGGGGTGCCCCAGATACGCAGTATTTT
-,TRBJ2-7,-,TRBV28,CASSLNSGVVYEQYF,TGTGCCAGCAGTTTGAATTCGGGAGTCGTTTACGAGCAGTACTTC
-,TRBJ1-4,TRBD1,TRBV28,CASSPRQGMDEKLFF,TGTGCCAGCAGTCCCCGACAGGGGATGGATGAAAAACTGTTTTTT
-,TRBJ2-2,TRBD2,TRBV29-1,CSVAPGGRAGELFF,TGCAGCGTTGCCCCCGGTGGGAGGGCCGGGGAGCTGTTTTTT
-,TRBJ2-1,-,TRBV7-9,CASSSRQATYNEQFF,TGTGCCAGCAGCTCCCGACAGGCAACCTACAATGAGCAGTTCTTC
-,TRBJ2-2,-,TRBV18,CASSPRGRRTGELFF,TGTGCCAGCTCACCTAGGGGCAGGCGGACCGGGGAGCTGTTTTTT
-,TRBJ2-5,-,TRBV10-1,CASSEFWAGQETQYF,TGCGCCAGCAGTGAGTTTTGGGCAGGGCAAGAGACCCAGTACTTC
-,TRBJ2-7,TRBD2,TRBV3-1/TRBV3-2,CASSQDLASGGKQYF,TGTGCCAGCAGCCAAGATCTGGCTAGCGGCGGCAAGCAGTACTTC
many,TRBJ2-1,TRBD2,TRBV14,CASSQDRLAAYNEQFF,TGTGCCAGCAGCCAAGATCGGCTAGCGGCCTACAATGAGCAGTTCTTC
-,TRBJ1-1,-,TRBV10-3,CAIMLDNGNTEAFF,TGTGCCATCATGCTTGACAATGGGAACACTGAAGCTTTCTTT
-,TRBJ2-1,-,TRBV30,CAWNGRGNNEQFF,TGTGCCTGGAATGGTCGGGGGAACAATGAGCAGTTCTTC
-,TRBJ2-3,TRBD2,TRBV5-1,CASSPGLAGDRDTQYF,TGCGCCAGCAGCCCAGGACTAGCGGGAGATCGGGATACGCAGTATTTT
-,TRBJ2-1,-,TRBV6-1,CASSEGGLVGNEQFF,TGTGCCAGCAGTGAAGGAGGACTGGTGGGCAATGAGCAGTTCTTC
-,TRBJ1-5,-,TRBV28,CASSPDLGNQPQHF,TGTGCCAGCAGTCCTGACTTGGGCAATCAGCCCCAGCATTTT
medium-sized,TRBJ1-1,-,TRBV13,CASSSLDRNTEAFF,TGTGCCAGCAGCTCCTTGGACAGGAACACTGAAGCTTTCTTT
-,TRBJ2-1,-,TRBV5-1,CASSRGQSSYNEQFF,TGCGCCAGCAGCAGGGGCCAGAGCTCCTACAATGAGCAGTTCTTC
-,TRBJ1-2,-,TRBV28,CASSLFDYGYTF,TGTGCCAGCAGTTTGTTCGACTATGGCTACACCTTC
-,TRBJ2-5,TRBD2,TRBV2,CASSSGLAGGQETQYF,TGTGCCAGCAGCTCCGGACTAGCGGGAGGGCAAGAGACCCAGTACTTC
-,TRBJ2-5,-,TRBV2,CASSEGGHYLETQYF,TGTGCCAGCAGTGAAGGCGGACACTACCTAGAGACCCAGTACTTC
once,TRBJ2-1,-,TRBV29-1,CSGFGSGGGGEFF,TGCAGCGGCTTCGGGAGCGGTGGCGGTGGCGAGTTCTTC
-,TRBJ1-4,TRBD1,TRBV6-1,CASSDYRDRGSEKLFF,TGTGCCAGCAGTGACTACCGGGACAGGGGAAGTGAAAAACTGTTTTTT
-,TRBJ2-3,TRBD2,TRBV5-1,CASSFGTSGSGSDTQYF,TGCGCCAGCAGCTTCGGGACTAGCGGGAGCGGCTCAGATACGCAGTATTTT
-,TRBJ1-1,TRBD1,TRBV5-1,CASSLEALGQVGTEAFF,TGCGCCAGCAGCTTGGAAGCCCTAGGACAGGTCGGTACTGAAGCTTTCTTT
-,TRBJ1-5,TRBD1,TRBV7-2,CASSPGQGGNQPQHF,TGTGCCAGCAGCCCGGGACAGGGCGGCAATCAGCCCCAGCATTTT
-,TRBJ2-5,-,TRBV7-8,CASSLGRVDGETQYF,TGTGCCAGCAGCTTAGGCAGGGTAGATGGCGAGACCCAGTACTTC
-,TRBJ2-1,TRBD2,TRBV10-2,CASSGERDSYNEQFF,TGCGCCAGCAGTGGGGAGCGGGACTCCTACAATGAGCAGTTCTTC
-,TRBJ2-1,TRBD1,TRBV7-8,CASSRQGPQSSYNEQFF,TGTGCCAGCAGCCGACAGGGTCCGCAAAGCTCCTACAATGAGCAGTTCTTC
-,TRBJ2-1,TRBD2,TRBV4-2,CASSPSGTNEQFF,TGTGCCAGCAGCCCTAGCGGGACTAATGAGCAGTTCTTC
-,TRBJ2-1,TRBD2,TRBV9,CASSVGTSGGAYNEQFF,TGTGCCAGCAGCGTCGGGACTAGCGGGGGGGCCTACAATGAGCAGTTCTTC
-,TRBJ2-7,-,TRBV27,CASSSYERLPGYEQYF,TGTGCCAGCAGTTCCTACGAAAGGCTACCGGGATACGAGCAGTACTTC
-,TRBJ2-7,TRBD2,TRBV15,CATSRETSDSYEQYF,TGTGCCACCAGCAGGGAGACTAGCGACTCCTACGAGCAGTACTTC
once,TRBJ2-7,TRBD2,TRBV11-2,CASSLGLAGEQYF,TGTGCCAGCAGCCTGGGACTAGCGGGCGAGCAGTACTTC
-,TRBJ2-1,TRBD1,TRBV6-1,CASSEALGDRGYNEQFF,TGTGCCAGCAGTGAAGCGTTGGGGGACAGGGGATACAATGAGCAGTTCTTC
-,TRBJ2-6,TRBD1,TRBV5-1,CASSADRGPGANVLTF,TGCGCCAGCAGCGCGGACAGGGGGCCTGGGGCCAACGTCCTGACTTTC
-,TRBJ2-2,-,TRBV9,CASSVGGGASGELFF,TGTGCCAGCAGCGTTGGAGGGGGGGCCTCCGGGGAGCTGTTTTTT
once,TRBJ1-5,TRBD1,TRBV27,CASSAQGGPQHF,TGTGCCAGCAGTGCCCAGGGGGGGCCCCAGCATTTT
-,TRBJ1-3,TRBD1,TRBV11-2,CASSTQTGGYTIYF,TGTGCCAGCAGCACCCAAACAGGGGGATACACCATATATTTT
-,TRBJ2-2,-,TRBV9,CASSVDKLNTGELFF,TGTGCCAGCAGCGTAGACAAATTAAACACCGGGGAGCTGTTTTTT
-,TRBJ2-6,-,TRBV2,CASSGTAGANVLTF,TGTGCCAGCAGTGGGACAGCTGGGGCCAACGTCCTGACTTTC
-,TRBJ2-3,-,TRBV30,CAWIRATDTQYF,TGTGCCTGGATCAGGGCCACAGATACGCAGTATTTT